Following are 10 T cell receptor beta chains from one sample sequenced in a study of OX40 agonist ivuxolimab in advanced cancers. Assay: immunoSEQ multiplex PCR; the TCRdb copy retains only in-frame clones and omits some. Of approximately 62,000 clones in the sample, more than 85% were seen once. Sequenced here: CD4+ or CD8+ T cells sorted from blood, sampled in a trial of the OX40 agonist ivuxolimab. The receptors come from an adult with an advanced solid tumor such as melanoma, head and neck, liver or kidney cancer.

The chain employs TRBV13 and TRBJ1-1; the D gene is possibly TRBD1 (6 bases). This CDR3 is built from 15 residues. Trimming removed 2 bases at V and 6 bases at J, with 16 bases between. CDR1 PRHDT and CDR2 FYEKMQ come from the germline V gene (reference sequence). The CDR3 nucleotides read TGTGCCAGCAGCTTACCGGGACAAGAATCCGCTGAAGCTTTCTTT. Encoded protein: CASSLPGQESAEAFF. The full variable domain, rest sourced from reference TRBV13 and TRBJ1-1, is AAGVIQSPRHLIKEKRETATLKCYPIPRHDTVYWYQQGPGQDPQFLISFYEKMQSDKGSIPDRFSAQQFSDYHSELNMSSLELGDSALYFCASSLPGQESAEAFFGQGTRLTVV.

The chain employs TRBV23-1 and TRBJ2-1, with 9 bases lining up with TRBD1. TRBV23-1 is an ORF, with its function uncertain. V was pared by 5 bases and J by 5 bases, with 4 bases of the junction left unmatched. This CDR3 spans 14 amino acids. Written as DNA, the CDR3 is TGCGCCAGCAGTAAACGGACAGGGGACAATGAGCAGTTCTTC. This encodes CASSKRTGDNEQFF.

There are a few counts of this clone. The rearrangement uses TRBV7-9 and TRBJ2-5, with D possibly being TRBD1 (6 bases). V gave up 4 bases and J gave up 5 bases, with 8 bases separating them. The CDR3 totals 12 residues. Germline V gene data show CDR1 as SEHNR and CDR2 as FQNEAQ (reference sequence). CDR3 DNA: TGTGCCAGCAGCTGGGGGCGGGAGACCCAGTACTTC. Translated: CASSWGRETQYF.

The J gene is TRBJ2-7, the V gene TRBV29-1; 9 nucleotides line up with TRBD1. Looked up from germline, CDR1 is SQVTM and CDR2 is ANQGSEA. V lost 1 base, J lost 2 bases, and 3 bases stayed unmatched. This CDR3 contains 14 residues. The CDR3 sequence: CSVEAGQGPYEQYF. The CDR3 DNA reads as TGCAGCGTTGAAGCAGGACAGGGGCCCTACGAGCAGTACTTC.

The chain's CDR3 is CASSFENTEAFF. In nucleotides, the CDR3 is TGTGCCAGCAGCTTCGAGAACACTGAAGCTTTCTTT. The V call is TRBV9, the J call TRBJ1-1; D remains unclear. The germline V gene encodes CDR1 SGDLS and CDR2 YYNGEE. This CDR3 contains 12 residues. V gave up 4 bases and J gave up 1 base, with 5 bases separating them.

The J gene is TRBJ1-1, the V gene TRBV6-1; D is uncertain. The CDR3 totals 15 residues. Germline CDR1 and CDR2: MNHNS and SASEGT. V dropped 1 base and J dropped 1 base, with 10 bases sitting between them. The CDR3 nucleotides read TGTGCCAGCAGTGAAGACGGAACGCCGAACACTGAAGCTTTCTTT. Protein sequence: CASSEDGTPNTEAFF.

The chain joins TRBV5-1 to TRBJ1-1, with D unresolved. CDR3 length: 15 residues. CDR1 and CDR2 (germline): SGHRS, YFSETQ. V was shortened by 5 bases and J by 0 bases, with 14 bases between the two germline ends. CDR3 bases: TGCGCCAGCAGATATCGGCCGGGGATGAACACTGAAGCTTTCTTT. Amino acid sequence: CASRYRPGMNTEAFF.

The chain combines TRBV2 with TRBJ2-1; 9 bases line up with TRBD1. CDR1 is SNHLY and CDR2 is FYNNEI in the germline V gene. With 6 bases clipped from V and 5 bases from J, the junction kept 17 bases outside the gene matches. This CDR3 has 18 residues. The CDR3 nucleotides are TGTGCCAGCAGCGCCGGGACAGGGAAATATACCTTCGACAATGAGCAGTTCTTC. Amino acid sequence: CASSAGTGKYTFDNEQFF. The whole variable domain, remainder taken from reference TRBV2 and TRBJ2-1, is EPEVTQTPSHQVTQMGQEVILRCVPISNHLYFYWYRQILGQKVEFLVSFYNNEISEKSEIFDDQFSVERPDGSNFTLKIRSTKLEDSAMYFCASSAGTGKYTFDNEQFFGPGTRLTVL.

The genes are TRBV6-5 and TRBJ1-1, with TRBD1 identical over 7 bases. The CDR3 runs 14 residues. CDR1 and CDR2 from the germline V gene are MNHEY and SVGAGI. Losses at the gene ends were 6 bases for V and 4 bases for J; bases not matched to a gene: 8. The CDR3 region has the DNA TGTGCCAGCAGATACAGGGGCGGAGGCACTGAAGCTTTCTTT. Protein sequence: CASRYRGGGTEAFF.

This chain joins TRBV9 and TRBJ1-2; TRBD1 aligns across 10 bases. The CDR3 spans 15 residues. V shed 1 base and J 4 bases; nucleotides not matched to a gene: 4. CDR1 is SGDLS and CDR2 is YYNGEE in the germline V gene. CDR3: CASSVLRDRGYGYTF. For the CDR3, the DNA is TGTGCCAGCAGCGTACTTCGGGACAGGGGCTATGGCTACACCTTC.